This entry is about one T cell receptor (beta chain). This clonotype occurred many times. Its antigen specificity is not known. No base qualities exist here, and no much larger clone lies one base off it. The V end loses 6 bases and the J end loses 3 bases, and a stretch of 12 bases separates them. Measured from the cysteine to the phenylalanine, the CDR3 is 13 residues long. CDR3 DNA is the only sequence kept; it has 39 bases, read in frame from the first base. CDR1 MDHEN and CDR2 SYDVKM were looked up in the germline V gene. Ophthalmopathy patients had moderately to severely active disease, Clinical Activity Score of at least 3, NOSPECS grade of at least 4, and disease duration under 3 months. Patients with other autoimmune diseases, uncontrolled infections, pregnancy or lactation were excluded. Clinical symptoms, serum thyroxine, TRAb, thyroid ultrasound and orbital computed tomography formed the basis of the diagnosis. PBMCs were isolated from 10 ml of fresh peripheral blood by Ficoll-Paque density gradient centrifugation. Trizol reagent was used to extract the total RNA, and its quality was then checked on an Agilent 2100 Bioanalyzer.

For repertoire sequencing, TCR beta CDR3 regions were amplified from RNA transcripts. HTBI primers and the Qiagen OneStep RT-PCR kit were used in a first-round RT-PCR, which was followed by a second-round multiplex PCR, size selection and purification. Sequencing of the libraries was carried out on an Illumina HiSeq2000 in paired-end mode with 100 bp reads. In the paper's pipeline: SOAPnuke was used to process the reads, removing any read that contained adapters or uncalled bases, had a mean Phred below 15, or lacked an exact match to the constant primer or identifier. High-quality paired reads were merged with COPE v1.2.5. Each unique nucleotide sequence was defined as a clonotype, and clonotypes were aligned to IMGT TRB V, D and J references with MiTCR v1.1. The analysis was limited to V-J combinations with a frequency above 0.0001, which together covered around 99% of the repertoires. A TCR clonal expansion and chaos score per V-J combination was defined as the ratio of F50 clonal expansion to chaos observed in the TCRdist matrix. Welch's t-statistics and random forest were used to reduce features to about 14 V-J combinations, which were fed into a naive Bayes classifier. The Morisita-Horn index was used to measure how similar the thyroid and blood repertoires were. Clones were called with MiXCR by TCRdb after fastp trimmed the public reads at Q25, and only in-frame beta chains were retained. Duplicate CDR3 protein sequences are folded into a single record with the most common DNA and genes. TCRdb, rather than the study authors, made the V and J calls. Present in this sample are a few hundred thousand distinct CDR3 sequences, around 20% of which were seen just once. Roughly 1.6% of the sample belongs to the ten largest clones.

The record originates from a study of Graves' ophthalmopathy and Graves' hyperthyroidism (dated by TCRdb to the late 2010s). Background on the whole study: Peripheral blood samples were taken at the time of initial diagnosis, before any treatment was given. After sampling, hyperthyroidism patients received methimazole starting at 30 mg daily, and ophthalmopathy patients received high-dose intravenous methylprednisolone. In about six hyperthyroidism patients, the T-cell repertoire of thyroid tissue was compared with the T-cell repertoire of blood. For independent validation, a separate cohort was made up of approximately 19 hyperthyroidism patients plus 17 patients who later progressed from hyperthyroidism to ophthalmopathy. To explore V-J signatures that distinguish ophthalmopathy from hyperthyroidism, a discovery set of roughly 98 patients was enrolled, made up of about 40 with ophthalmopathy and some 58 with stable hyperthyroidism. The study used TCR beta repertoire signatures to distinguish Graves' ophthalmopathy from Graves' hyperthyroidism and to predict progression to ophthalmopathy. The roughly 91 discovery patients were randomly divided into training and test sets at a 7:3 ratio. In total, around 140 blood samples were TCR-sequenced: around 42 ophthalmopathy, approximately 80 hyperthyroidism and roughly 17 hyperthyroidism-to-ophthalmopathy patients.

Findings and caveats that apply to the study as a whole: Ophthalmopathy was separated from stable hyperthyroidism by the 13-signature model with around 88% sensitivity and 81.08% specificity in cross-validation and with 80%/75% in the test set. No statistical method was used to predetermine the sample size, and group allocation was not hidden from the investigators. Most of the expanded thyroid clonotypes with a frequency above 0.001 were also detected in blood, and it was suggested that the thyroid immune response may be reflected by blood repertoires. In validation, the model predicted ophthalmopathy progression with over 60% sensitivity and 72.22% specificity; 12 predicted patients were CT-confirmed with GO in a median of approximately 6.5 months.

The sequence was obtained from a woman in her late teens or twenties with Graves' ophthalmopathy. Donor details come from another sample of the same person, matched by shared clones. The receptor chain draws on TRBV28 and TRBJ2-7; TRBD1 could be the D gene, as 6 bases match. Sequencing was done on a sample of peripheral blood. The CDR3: CASRPGESYEQYF. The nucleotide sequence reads TGTGCCAGCAGGCCAGGGGAAAGCTACGAGCAGTACTTC.